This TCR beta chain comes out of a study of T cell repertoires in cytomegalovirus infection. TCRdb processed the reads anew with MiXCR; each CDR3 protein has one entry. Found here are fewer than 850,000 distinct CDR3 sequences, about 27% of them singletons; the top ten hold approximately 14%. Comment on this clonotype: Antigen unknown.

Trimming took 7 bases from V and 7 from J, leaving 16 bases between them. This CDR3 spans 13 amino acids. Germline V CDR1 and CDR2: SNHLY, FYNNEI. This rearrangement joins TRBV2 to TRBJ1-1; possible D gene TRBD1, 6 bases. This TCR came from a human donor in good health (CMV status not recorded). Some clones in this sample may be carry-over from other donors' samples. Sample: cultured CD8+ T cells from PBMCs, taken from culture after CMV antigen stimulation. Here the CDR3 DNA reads TGTGCCAGCATCCCAGGACAGCCTGTTGAAGCTTTCTTT. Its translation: CASIPGQPVEAFF.